Below, 2 T cell receptor beta chains from the same sample are listed, as sequenced in a study of blood T cell repertoires in COVID-19. Assay used: immunoSEQ multiplex PCR; TCRdb lists only in-frame clones, some missing. In the table there are approximately 240,000 clones, 85% to 95% of which are singletons. Material for sequencing was PBMCs or T cells enriched from blood (not recorded which). These receptors originate from a woman between 18 and 29 years old who had recovered from COVID-19.

The CDR3 is CATSDPSGGNTEAFF. The CDR3 DNA reads TGTGCCACCAGTGACCCTTCAGGGGGGAACACTGAAGCTTTCTTT. The chain has TRBV24-1 and TRBJ1-1, with 7 positions matching TRBD1. The V gene's germline CDR1 is KGHDR and CDR2 SFDVKD. Losses at the gene ends were 4 bases for V and 1 base for J; bases not matched to a gene: 5. The CDR3 sequence is 15 residues long.

The chain joins TRBV20-1 to TRBJ2-7; D is possibly TRBD1 (6 bases). V gave up 4 bases and J gave up 0 bases, with 13 bases separating them. Germline V gene sequence: CDR1 DFQATT, CDR2 SNEGSKA (reference sequence). The CDR3 is made up of 14 amino acids. The CDR3 coding sequence is TGCAGTGCTAATGACCTGGGGGCCTCCTACGAGCAGTACTTC. This sequence encodes CSANDLGASYEQYF.